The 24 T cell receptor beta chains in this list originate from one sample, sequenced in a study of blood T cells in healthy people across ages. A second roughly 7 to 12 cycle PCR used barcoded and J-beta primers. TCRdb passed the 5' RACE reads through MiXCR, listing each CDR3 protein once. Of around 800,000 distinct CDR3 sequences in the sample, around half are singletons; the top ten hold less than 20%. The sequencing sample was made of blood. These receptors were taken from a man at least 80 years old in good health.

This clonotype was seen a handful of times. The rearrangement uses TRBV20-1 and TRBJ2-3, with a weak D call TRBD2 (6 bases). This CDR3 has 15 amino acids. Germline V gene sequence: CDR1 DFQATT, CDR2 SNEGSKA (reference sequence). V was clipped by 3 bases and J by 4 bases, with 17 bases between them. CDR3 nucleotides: TGCAGTGCTAGGCCGGGACTGGGGGTGGCAGATACGCAGTATTTT. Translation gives CSARPGLGVADTQYF.

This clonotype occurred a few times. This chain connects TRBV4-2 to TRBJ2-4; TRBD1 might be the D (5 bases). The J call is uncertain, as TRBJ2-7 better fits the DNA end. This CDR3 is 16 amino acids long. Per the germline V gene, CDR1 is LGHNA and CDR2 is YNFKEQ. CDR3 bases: TGTGCCAGCAGCCAAGCGGTGGGGCAGGGCCGATACGAGCAGTACTTC. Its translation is CASSQAVGQGRYEQYF.

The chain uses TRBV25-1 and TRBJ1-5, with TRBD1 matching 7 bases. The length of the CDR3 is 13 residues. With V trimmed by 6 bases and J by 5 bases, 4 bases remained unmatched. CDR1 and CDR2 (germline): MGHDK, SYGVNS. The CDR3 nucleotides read TGTGCCAGCAGGCCAACAGGGGATCAGCCCCAGCATTTT. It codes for CASRPTGDQPQHF.

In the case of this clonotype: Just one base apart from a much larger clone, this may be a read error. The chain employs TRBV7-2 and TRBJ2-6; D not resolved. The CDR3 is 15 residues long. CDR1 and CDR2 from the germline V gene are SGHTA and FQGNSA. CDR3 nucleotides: TGTGCCAGCAGCTTAGCGTCCTCTGGGACCAACGTCCTGACTTTC. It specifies CASSLASSGTNVLTF.

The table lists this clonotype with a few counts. DNA for the CDR3: TGTGCCAGCAGCTCGGAGCTTGCCCTAGAGCAGTACTTC. Its translation: CASSSELALEQYF. The chain is built from TRBV7-9 and TRBJ2-7; D unresolved. The V end was cut by 4 bases, the J end by 7 bases, with 14 bases between. This CDR3 is 13 amino acids long. Germline V gene data show CDR1 as SEHNR and CDR2 as FQNEAQ (reference sequence).

This chain's CDR3 is CASSYSPPMANYGYTF. CDR3 sequence (DNA): TGTGCCAGCAGCTACAGCCCTCCGATGGCTAACTATGGCTACACCTTC. The V gene is TRBV6-6, the J gene TRBJ1-2, with no clear D. The CDR3 sequence is 16 residues long. CDR1 MNHNY and CDR2 SVGAGI come from the germline V gene (reference sequence). The germline V and J ends were trimmed by 6 bases and 0 bases, with 17 bases remaining between them.

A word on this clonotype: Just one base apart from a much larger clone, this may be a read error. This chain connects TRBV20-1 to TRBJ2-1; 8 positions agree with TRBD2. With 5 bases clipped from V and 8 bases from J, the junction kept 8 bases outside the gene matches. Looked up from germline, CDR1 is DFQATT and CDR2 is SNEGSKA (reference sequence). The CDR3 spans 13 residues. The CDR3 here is CSASRGVGDEQFF. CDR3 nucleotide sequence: TGCAGTGCTTCGCGGGGGGTGGGTGATGAGCAGTTCTTC.

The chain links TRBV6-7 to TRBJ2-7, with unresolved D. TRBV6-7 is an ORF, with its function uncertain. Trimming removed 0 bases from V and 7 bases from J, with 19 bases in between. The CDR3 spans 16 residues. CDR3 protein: CASSYSNHSGWGEQYF. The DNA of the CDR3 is TGTGCCAGCAGTTACTCGAACCACTCCGGGTGGGGTGAGCAGTACTTC.

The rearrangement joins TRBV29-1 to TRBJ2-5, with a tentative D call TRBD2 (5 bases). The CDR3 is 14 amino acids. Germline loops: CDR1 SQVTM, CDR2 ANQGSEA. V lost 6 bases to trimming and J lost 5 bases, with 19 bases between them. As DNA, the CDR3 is TGCAGCGTCGGACCTCGACTATCCGGGGAGACCCAGTACTTC. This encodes CSVGPRLSGETQYF.

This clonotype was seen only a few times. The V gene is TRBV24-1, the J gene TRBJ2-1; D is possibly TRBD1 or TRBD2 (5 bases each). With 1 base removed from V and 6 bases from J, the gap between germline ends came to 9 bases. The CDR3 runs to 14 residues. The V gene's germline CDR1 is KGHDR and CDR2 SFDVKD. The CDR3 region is CATSDFRGTNEQFF. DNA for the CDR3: TGTGCCACCAGTGATTTTCGAGGGACCAATGAGCAGTTCTTC.

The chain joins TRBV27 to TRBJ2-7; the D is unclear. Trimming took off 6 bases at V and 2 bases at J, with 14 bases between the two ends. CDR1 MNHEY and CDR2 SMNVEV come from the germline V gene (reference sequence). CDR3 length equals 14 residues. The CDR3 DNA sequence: TGTGCCAGCAGACCCCGGGTCAGCACCTACGAGCAGTACTTC. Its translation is CASRPRVSTYEQYF.

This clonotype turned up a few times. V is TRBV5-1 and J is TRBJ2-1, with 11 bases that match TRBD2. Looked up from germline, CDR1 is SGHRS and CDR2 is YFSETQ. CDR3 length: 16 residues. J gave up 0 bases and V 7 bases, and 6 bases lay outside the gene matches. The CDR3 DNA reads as TGCGCCAGCGGAAAAACTAGCGGGAGCTCCTACAATGAGCAGTTCTTC. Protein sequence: CASGKTSGSSYNEQFF.

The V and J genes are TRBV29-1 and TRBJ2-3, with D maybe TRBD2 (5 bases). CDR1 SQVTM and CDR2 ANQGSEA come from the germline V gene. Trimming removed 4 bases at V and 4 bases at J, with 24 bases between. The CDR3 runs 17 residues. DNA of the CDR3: TGCAGCGTTGTGCTGCTCTACCCCCTGTCTAGCTCAGATACGCAGTATTTT. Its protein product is CSVVLLYPLSSSDTQYF.

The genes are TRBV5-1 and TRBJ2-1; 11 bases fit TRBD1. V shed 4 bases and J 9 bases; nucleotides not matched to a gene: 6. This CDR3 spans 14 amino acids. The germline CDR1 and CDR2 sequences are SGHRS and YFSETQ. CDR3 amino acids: CASSPGQGVAEQFF. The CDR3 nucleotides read TGCGCCAGCAGCCCGGGACAGGGGGTTGCTGAGCAGTTCTTC.

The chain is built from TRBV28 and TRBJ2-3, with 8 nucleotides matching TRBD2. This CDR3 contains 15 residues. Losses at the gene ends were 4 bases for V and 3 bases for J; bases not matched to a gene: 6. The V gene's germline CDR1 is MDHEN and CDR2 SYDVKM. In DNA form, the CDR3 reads TGTGCCAGCAGTTCTATTCGACTAGCGACAGATACGCAGTATTTT. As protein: CASSSIRLATDTQYF.

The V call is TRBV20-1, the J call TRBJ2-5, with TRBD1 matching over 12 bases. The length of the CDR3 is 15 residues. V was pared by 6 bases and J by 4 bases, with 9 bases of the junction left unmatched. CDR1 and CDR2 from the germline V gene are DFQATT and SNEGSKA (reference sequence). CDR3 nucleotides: TGCAGTGCCAGCCCGGGACAGGGGGCCCTAGAGACCCAGTACTTC. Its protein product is CSASPGQGALETQYF.

DNA of the CDR3: TGTGCCATCAGTGAGTCTGGGACAGAAGAGACCCAGTACTTC. This encodes CAISESGTEETQYF. The chain joins TRBV10-3 to TRBJ2-7; 7 bases match TRBD1. The better agreement between TRBJ2-5 and the DNA end casts doubt on the J call. Germline CDR1 and CDR2: ENHRY and SYGVKD. This CDR3 region has 14 residues.

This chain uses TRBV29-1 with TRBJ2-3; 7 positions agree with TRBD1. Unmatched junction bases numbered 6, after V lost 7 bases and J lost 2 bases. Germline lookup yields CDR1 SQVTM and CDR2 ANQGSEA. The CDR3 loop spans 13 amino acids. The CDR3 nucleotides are TGCAGCGCCCAGACAGGGTTCACAGATACGCAGTATTTT. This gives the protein CSAQTGFTDTQYF.

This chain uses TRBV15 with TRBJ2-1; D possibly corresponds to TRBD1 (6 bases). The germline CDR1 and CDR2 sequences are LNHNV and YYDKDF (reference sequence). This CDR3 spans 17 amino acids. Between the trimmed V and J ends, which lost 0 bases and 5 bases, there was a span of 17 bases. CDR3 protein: CATSREARGLANNEQFF. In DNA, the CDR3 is TGTGCCACCAGCAGAGAGGCCAGGGGCTTGGCTAACAATGAGCAGTTCTTC. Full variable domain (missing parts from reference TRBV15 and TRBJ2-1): DAMVIQNPRYQVTQFGKPVTLSCSQTLNHNVMYWYQQKSSQAPKLLFHYYDKDFNNEADTPDNFQSRRPNTSFCFLDIRSPGLGDTAMYLCATSREARGLANNEQFFGPGTRLTVL.

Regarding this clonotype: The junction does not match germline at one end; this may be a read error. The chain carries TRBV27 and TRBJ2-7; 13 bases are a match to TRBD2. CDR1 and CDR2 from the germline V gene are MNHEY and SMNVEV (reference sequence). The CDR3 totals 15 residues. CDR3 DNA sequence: TGTACCAGCAGCAGGACTAGCGGGAGCCCCTACGAGCAGTACTTC. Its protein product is CTSSRTSGSPYEQYF.

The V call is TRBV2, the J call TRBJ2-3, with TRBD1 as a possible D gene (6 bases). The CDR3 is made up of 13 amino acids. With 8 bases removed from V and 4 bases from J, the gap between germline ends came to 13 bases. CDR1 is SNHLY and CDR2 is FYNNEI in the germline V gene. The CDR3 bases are TGTGCCAGCCACAGGGAATCCGCAGATACGCAGTATTTT. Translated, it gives CASHRESADTQYF.

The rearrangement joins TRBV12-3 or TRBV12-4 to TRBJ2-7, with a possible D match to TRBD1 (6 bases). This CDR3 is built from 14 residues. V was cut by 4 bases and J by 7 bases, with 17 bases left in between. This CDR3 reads CASSSGTILKEQYF. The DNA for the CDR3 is TGTGCCAGCAGTTCCGGGACAATATTGAAGGAGCAGTACTTC.

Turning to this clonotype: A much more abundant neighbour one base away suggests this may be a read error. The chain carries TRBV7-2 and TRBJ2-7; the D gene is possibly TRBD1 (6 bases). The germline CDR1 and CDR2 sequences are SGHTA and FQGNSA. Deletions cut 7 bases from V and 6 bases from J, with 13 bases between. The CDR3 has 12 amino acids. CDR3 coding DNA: TGTGCCAGCAACTTCACAGGGCGCGAGCAGTACTTC. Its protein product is CASNFTGREQYF.

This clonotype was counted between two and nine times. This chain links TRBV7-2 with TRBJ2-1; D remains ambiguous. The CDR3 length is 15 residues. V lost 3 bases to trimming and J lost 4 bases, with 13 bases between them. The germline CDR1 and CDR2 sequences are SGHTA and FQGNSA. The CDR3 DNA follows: TGTGCCAGCAGCTTTCGCAGCGAACCATACAATGAGCAGTTCTTC. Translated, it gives CASSFRSEPYNEQFF.